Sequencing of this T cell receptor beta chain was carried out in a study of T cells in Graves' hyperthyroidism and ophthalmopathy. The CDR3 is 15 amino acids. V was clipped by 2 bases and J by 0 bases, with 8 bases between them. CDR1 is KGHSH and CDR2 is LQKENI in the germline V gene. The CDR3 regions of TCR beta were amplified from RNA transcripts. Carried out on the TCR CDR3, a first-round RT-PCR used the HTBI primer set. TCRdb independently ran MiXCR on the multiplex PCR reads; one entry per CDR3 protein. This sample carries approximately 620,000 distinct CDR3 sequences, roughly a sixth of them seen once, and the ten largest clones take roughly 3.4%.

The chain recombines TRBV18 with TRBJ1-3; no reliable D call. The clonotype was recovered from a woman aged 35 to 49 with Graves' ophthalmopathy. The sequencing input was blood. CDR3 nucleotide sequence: TGTGCCAGCTCACCAGAAGACTACTCTGGAAACACCATATATTTT. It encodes CASSPEDYSGNTIYF.